This T cell receptor beta chain was captured by sequencing in a study of CD8 T cells in Susac syndrome (dated by TCRdb to between 2018 and 2021). Background on the whole study: The study used repertoire sequencing to test whether antigen drove CD8+ T cell activation and differentiation in Susac syndrome. Clonality of the CD8+ T cell repertoire was compared between over ten healthy donors, roughly 14 Susac syndrome patients and some 15 multiple sclerosis patients.

Peripheral blood CD8+ and CD4+ T cells from healthy donors, Susac syndrome patients and multiple sclerosis patients were profiled using high-throughput TCR beta sequencing. Multiple sclerosis controls were treatment-naive patients with stable or active relapsing-remitting disease fulfilling revised McDonald criteria. CD8+ TEMRA cells were enriched by FACS, while bulk CD8+ and CD4+ T cells were purified by magnetic negative isolation. Blood was collected in EDTA tubes and processed within 24 hours, with PBMCs isolated through density gradient centrifugation. PBMCs intended for TCR sequencing were cryopreserved in liquid nitrogen and were subsequently thawed in a 37 degrees C water bath. A purity of at least 90% was achieved for sorted or isolated CD4+, CD8+ and CD8+ TEMRA cells. The CDR3 holds 14 amino acids from the cysteine to the phenylalanine. Left in the record is the CDR3 DNA by itself, 42 bases read in frame from the first base. The V end loses 4 bases and the J end loses 10 bases, and a stretch of 18 bases separates them. CDR1 and CDR2 were assigned from the germline V gene as SGDLS and YYNGEE.

The full study reports these points: The number of individuals in the TCR sequencing and HLA analysis was acknowledged as relatively small.

RNA was extracted using the RNeasy kit, and about 0.45 to 1 ug of the RNA was reverse transcribed with random hexamers. The immunoSEQ multiplex PCR assay, covering 54 Vbeta and 13 Jbeta segments, was used to amplify TCR beta CDR3 regions. PCR amplification bias was corrected using a synthetic template baseline for primer optimization and computational correction. The paper's data handling went like this. Reads were annotated to V, D and J genes according to IMGT and were analyzed with immunoSEQ Analyzer, with only productive sequences retained. To calculate clonality, Shannon entropy was normalized by log2 of the number of productive unique sequences and then subtracted from one. For each patient and control, public and private clones were evaluated within the 100 most prevalent clones. Clones were defined as Susac-specific if absent from the healthy and MS cohorts, from some 1,000 published viral clones and from other ImmuneACCESS disease sequences. The public reads were reanalyzed by TCRdb: fastp trimming at Q25, MiXCR alignment, in-frame beta chains only. One record per CDR3 amino acid sequence lists the most common genes and DNA. These V and J calls rely on TCRdb rather than the paper's analysis. Within this sample are 250,000 to 300,000 distinct CDR3 sequences, with about 88% of them counted one time only. 0.11% of the sample is held by the ten biggest clonotypes.

In the case of this clonotype: Its antigen is still unknown. Within one base of it there is no much larger clone, and no base qualities were kept.

Sequencing was done on a sample of CD8+ T cells from PBMCs. Recombination connected TRBV9 to TRBJ2-1, with a weak D call of TRBD1 (5 bases match). This TCR derives from a human donor with multiple sclerosis. The CDR3 protein: CASSLIGARREQFF. In nucleotides, the sequence is TGTGCCAGCAGCCTTATTGGGGCCCGTCGGGAGCAGTTCTTC.